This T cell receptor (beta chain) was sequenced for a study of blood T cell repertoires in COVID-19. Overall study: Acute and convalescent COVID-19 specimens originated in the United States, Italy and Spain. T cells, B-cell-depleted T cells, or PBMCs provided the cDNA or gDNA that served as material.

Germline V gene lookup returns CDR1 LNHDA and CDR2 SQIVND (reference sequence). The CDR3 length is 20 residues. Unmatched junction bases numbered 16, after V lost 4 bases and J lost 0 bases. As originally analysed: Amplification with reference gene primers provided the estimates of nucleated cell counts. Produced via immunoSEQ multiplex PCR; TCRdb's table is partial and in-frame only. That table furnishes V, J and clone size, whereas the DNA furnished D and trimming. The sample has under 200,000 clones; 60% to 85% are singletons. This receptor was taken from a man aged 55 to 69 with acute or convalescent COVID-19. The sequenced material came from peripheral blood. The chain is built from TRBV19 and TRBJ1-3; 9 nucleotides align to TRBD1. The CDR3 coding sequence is TGTGCCAGTAGTACCGGTCCCGGGACAGGGAGAGCCCGCTCTGGAAACACCATATATTTT. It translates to CASSTGPGTGRARSGNTIYF.